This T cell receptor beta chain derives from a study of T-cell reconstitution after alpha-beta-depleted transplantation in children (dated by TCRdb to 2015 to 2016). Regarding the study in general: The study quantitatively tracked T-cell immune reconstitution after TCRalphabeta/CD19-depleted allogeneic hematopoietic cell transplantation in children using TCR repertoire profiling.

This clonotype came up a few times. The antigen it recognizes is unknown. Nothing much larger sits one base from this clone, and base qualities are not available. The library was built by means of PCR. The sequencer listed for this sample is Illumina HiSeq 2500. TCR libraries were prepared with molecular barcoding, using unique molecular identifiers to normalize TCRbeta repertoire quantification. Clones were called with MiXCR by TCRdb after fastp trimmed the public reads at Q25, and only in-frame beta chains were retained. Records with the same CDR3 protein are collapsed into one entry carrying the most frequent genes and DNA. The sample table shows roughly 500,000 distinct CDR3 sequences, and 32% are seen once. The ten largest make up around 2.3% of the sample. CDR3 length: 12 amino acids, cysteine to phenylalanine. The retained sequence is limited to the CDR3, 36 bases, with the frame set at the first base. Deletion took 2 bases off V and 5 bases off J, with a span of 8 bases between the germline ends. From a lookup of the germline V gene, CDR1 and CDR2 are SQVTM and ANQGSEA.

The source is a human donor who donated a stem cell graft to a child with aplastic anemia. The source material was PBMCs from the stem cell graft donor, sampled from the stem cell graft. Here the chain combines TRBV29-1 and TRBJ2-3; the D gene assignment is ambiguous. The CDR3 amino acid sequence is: CSVELGLDTQYF. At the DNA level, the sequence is TGCAGCGTTGAACTGGGTTTAGATACGCAGTATTTT.